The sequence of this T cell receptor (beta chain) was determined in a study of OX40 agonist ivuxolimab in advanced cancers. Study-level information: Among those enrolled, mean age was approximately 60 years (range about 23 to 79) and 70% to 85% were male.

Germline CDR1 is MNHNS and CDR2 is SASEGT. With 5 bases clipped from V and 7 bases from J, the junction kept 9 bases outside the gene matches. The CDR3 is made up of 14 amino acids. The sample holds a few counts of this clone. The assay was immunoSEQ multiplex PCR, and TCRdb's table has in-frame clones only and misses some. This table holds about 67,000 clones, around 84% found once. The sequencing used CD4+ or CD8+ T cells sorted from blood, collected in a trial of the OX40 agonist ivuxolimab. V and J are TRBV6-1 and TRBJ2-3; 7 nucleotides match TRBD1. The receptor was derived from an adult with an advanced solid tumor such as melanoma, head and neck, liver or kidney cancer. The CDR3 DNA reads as TGTGCCAGCAGTCAACAGACAGGGATGTATACGCAGTATTTT. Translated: CASSQQTGMYTQYF.